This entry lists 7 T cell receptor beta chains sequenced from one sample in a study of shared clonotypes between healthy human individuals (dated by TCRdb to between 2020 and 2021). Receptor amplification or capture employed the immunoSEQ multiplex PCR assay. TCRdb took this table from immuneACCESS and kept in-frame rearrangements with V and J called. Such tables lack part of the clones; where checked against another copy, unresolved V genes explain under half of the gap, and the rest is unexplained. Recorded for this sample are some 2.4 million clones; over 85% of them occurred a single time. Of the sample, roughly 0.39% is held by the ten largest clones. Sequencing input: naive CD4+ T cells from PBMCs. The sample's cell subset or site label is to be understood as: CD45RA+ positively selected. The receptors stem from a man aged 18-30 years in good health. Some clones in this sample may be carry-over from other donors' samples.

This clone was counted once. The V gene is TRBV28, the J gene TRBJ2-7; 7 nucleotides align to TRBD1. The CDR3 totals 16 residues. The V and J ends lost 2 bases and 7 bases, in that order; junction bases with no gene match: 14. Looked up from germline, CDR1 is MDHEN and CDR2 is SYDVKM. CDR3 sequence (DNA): TGTGCCAGCAGTTTACCCACGAGGGACAGCCTCCTTGAGCAGTACTTC. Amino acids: CASSLPTRDSLLEQYF.

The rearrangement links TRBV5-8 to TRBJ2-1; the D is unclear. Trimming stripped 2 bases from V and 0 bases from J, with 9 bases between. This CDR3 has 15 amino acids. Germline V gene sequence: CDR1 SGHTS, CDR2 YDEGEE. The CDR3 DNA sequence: TGTGCCAGCAGCTTAAAGGGTCGCTCCTACAATGAGCAGTTCTTC. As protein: CASSLKGRSYNEQFF. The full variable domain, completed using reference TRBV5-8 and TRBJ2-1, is EAGVTQSPTHLIKTRGQQATLRCSPISGHTSVYWYQQALGLGLQFLLWYDEGEERNRGNFPPRFSGRQFPNYSSELNVNALELEDSALYLCASSLKGRSYNEQFFGPGTRLTVL.

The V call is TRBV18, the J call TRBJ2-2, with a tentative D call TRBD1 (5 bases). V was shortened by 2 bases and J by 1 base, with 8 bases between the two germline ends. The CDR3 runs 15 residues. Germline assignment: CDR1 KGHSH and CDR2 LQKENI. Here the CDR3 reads CASSPMTVNTGELFF. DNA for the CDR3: TGTGCCAGCTCACCAATGACAGTGAACACCGGGGAGCTGTTTTTT. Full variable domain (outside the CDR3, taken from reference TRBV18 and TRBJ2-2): NAGVMQNPRHLVRRRGQEARLRCSPMKGHSHVYWYRQLPEEGLKFMVYLQKENIIDESGMPKERFSAEFPKEGPSILRIQQVVRGDSAAYFCASSPMTVNTGELFFGEGSRLTVL.

For the CDR3, the DNA is TGTGCCAGCAGCGAGATCGGCCCAAATGAAAAACTGTTTTTT. Translating it yields CASSEIGPNEKLFF. The genes are TRBV2 and TRBJ1-4; D gene ambiguous. V was shortened by 6 bases and J by 5 bases, with 13 bases between the two germline ends. The germline CDR1 and CDR2 sequences are SNHLY and FYNNEI. This CDR3 has 14 residues. Together with reference TRBV2 and TRBJ1-4, the CDR3 gives the full variable domain: EPEVTQTPSHQVTQMGQEVILRCVPISNHLYFYWYRQILGQKVEFLVSFYNNEISEKSEIFDDQFSVERPDGSNFTLKIRSTKLEDSAMYFCASSEIGPNEKLFFGSGTQLSVL.

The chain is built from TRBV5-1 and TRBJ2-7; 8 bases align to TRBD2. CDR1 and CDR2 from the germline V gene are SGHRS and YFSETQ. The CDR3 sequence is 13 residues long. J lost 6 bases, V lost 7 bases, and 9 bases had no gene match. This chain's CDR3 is CASGEAGGGEQYF. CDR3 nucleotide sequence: TGCGCCAGCGGGGAGGCGGGGGGCGGCGAGCAGTACTTC.

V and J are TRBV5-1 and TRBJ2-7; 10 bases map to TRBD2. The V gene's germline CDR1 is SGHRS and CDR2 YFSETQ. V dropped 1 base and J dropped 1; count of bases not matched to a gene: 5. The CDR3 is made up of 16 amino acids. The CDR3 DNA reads TGCGCCAGCAGCTTGACTGCTAGCGGGAGTTCCTACGAGCAGTACTTC. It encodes CASSLTASGSSYEQYF.

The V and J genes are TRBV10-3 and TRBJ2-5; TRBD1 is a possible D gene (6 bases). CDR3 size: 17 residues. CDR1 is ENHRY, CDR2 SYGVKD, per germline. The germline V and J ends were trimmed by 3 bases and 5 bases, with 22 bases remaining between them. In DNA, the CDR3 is TGTGCCATCAGTGAATTGGACTCGAAAACAACAGGGGAGACCCAGTACTTC. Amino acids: CAISELDSKTTGETQYF.